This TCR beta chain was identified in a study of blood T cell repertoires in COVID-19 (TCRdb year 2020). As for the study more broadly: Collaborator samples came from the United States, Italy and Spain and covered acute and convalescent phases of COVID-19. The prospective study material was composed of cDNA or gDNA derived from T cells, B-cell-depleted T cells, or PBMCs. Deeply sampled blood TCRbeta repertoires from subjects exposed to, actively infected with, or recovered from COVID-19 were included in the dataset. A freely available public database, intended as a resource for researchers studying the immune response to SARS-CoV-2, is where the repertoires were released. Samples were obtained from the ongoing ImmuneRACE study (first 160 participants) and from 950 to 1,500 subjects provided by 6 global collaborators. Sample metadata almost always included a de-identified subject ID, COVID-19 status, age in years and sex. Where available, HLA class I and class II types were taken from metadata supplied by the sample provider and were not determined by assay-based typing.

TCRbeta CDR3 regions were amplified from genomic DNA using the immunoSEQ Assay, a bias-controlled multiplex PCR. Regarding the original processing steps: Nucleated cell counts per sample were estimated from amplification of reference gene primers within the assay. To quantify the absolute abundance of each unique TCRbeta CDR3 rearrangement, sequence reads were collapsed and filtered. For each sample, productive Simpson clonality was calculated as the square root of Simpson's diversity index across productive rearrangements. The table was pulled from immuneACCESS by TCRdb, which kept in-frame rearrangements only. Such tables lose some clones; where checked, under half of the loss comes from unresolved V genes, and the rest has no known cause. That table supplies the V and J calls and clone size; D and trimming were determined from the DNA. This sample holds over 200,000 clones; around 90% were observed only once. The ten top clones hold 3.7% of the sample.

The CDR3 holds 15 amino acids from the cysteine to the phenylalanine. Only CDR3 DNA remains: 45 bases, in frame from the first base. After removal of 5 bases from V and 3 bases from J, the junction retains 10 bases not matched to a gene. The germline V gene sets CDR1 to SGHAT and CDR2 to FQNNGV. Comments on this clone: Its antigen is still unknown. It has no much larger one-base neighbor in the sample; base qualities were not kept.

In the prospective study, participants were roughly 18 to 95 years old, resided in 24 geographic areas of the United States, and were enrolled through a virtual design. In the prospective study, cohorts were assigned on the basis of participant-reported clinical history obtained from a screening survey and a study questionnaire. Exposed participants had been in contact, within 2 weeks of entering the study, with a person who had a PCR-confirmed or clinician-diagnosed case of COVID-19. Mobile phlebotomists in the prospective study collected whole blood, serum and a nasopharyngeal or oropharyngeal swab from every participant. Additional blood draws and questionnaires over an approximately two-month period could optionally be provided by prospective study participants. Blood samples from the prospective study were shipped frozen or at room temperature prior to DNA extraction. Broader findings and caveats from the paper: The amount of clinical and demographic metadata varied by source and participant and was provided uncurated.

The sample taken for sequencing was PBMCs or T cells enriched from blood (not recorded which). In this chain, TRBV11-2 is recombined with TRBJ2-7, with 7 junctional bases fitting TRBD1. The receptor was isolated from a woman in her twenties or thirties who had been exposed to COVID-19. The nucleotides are TGTGCCAGCAGCAGCTCGGGACAGTTAATCTACGAGCAGTACTTC. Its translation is CASSSSGQLIYEQYF.